The clone carrying this TCR beta chain appeared once. The source of the sample is a study of OX40 agonist ivuxolimab in advanced cancers. Sequenced by immunoSEQ multiplex PCR; TCRdb stores in-frame clones only, minus some. Here the sample spans around 100,000 clones, approximately 90% being singletons. Germline assignment: CDR1 MNHEY and CDR2 SMNVEV (reference sequence). Germline trimming cut 0 bases from V and 5 bases from J; bases unmatched to any gene: 8. The CDR3 consists of 17 residues. Collection of blood occurred at baseline, at cycle 4 day 1, and at cycle 7 day 1. Source: CD4+ or CD8+ T cells sorted from blood, taken in a trial of the OX40 agonist ivuxolimab. The chain combines TRBV27 with TRBJ2-1; 9 positions agree with TRBD2. The clonotype originates from an adult with an advanced solid tumor such as melanoma, head and neck, liver or kidney cancer. The CDR3 protein is CASSLSGGRALDNEQFF. For the CDR3, the DNA is TGTGCCAGCAGTTTATCGGGCGGGAGGGCCCTCGACAATGAGCAGTTCTTC.